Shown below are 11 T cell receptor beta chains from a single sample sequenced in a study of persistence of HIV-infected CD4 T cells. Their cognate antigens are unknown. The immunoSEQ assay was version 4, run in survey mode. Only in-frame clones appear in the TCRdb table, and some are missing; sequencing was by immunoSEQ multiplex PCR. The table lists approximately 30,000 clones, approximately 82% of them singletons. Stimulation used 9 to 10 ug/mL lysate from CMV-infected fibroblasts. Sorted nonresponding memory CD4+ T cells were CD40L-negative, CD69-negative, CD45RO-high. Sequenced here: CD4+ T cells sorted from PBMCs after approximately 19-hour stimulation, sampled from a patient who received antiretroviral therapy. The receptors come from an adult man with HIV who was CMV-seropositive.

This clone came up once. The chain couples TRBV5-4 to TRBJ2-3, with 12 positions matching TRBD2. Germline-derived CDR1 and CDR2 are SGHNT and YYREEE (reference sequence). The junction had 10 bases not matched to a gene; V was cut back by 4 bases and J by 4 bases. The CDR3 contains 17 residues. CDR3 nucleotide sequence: TGTGCCAGCAGCAATAGGCCTAGCGGGGGGGCCCCAGATACGCAGTATTTT. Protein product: CASSNRPSGGAPDTQYF.

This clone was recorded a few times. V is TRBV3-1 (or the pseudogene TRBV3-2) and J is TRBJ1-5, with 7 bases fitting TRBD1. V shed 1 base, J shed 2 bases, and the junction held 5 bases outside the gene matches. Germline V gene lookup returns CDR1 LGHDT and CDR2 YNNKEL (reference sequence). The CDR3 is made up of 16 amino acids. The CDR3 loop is CASSQGQGEGNQPQHF. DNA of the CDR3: TGTGCCAGCAGCCAAGGGCAGGGGGAAGGCAATCAGCCCCAGCATTTT.

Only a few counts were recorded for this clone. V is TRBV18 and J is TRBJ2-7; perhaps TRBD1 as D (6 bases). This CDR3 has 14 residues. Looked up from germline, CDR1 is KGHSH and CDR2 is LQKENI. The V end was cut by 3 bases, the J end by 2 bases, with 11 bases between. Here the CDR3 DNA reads TGTGCCAGCTCACCGTCCGGGACAACCTACGAGCAGTACTTC. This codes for CASSPSGTTYEQYF. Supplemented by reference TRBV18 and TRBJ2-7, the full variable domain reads NAGVMQNPRHLVRRRGQEARLRCSPMKGHSHVYWYRQLPEEGLKFMVYLQKENIIDESGMPKERFSAEFPKEGPSILRIQQVVRGDSAAYFCASSPSGTTYEQYFGPGTRLTVT.

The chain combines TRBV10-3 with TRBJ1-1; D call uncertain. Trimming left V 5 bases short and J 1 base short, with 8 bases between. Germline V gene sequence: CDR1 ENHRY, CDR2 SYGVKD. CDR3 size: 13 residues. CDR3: CAISSTPNTEAFF. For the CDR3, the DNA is TGTGCCATCAGTTCTACTCCGAACACTGAAGCTTTCTTT.

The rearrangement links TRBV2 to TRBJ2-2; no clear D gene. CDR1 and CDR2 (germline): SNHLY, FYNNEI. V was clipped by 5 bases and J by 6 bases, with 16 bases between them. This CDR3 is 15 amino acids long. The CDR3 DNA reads TGTGCCAGCAGTAAACAAAATTCTTGGGCCGGGGAGCTGTTTTTT. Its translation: CASSKQNSWAGELFF.

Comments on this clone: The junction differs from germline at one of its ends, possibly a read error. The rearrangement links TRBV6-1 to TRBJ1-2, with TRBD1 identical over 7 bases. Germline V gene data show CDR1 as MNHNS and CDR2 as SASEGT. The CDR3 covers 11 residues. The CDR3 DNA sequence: TGTGCCAGCAGAGAAGGACAGGCTTCCACCTTC. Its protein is CASREGQASTF.

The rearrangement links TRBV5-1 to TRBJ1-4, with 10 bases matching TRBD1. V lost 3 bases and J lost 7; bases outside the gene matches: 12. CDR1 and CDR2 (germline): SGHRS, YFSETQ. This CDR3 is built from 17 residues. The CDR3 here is CASSSAFPGQGSEKLFF. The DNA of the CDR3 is TGCGCCAGCAGCTCGGCTTTCCCGGGACAGGGGTCTGAAAAACTGTTTTTT. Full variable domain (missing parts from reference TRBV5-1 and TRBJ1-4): KAGVTQTPRYLIKTRGQQVTLSCSPISGHRSVSWYQQTPGQGLQFLFEYFSETQRNKGNFPGRFSGRQFSNSRSEMNVSTLELGDSALYLCASSSAFPGQGSEKLFFGSGTQLSVL.

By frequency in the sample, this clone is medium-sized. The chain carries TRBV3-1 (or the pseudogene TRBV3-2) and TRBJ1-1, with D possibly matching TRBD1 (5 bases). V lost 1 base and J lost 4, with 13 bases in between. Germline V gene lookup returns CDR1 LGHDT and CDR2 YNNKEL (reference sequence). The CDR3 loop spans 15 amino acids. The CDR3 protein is CASSQVLGGSTEAFF. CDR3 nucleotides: TGTGCCAGCAGCCAAGTACTGGGGGGTAGCACTGAAGCTTTCTTT.

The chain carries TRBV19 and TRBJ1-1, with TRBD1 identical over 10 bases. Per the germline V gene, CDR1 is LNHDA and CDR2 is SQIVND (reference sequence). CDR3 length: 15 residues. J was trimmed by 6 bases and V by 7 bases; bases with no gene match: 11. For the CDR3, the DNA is TGTGCCAGTATGGGATCCGGGACAGGGGTTGCTGAAGCTTTCTTT. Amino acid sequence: CASMGSGTGVAEAFF. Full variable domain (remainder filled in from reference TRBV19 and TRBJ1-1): DGGITQSPKYLFRKEGQNVTLSCEQNLNHDAMYWYRQDPGQGLRLIYYSQIVNDFQKGDIAEGYSVSREKKESFPLTVTSAQKNPTAFYLCASMGSGTGVAEAFFGQGTRLTVV.

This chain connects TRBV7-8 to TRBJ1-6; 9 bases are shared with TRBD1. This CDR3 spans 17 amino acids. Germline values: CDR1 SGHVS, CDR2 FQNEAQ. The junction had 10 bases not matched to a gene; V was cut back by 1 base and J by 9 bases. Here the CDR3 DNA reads TGTGCCAGCAGCTTAGATTATGGGACAGGGAGTACTTCACCCCTCCACTTT. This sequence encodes CASSLDYGTGSTSPLHF.

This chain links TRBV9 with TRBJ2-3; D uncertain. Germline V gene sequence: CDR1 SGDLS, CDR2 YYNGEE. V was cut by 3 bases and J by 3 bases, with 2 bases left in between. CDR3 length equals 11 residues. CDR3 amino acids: CASSATDTQYF. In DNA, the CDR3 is TGTGCCAGCAGCGCAACAGATACGCAGTATTTT.